This T cell receptor (beta chain) was profiled in a study of blood T cell repertoires in COVID-19. Study-level background: PBMCs, B-cell-depleted T cells, or T cells were the source of the cDNA or gDNA that made up the material.

Germline CDR1 reads LGHDT; CDR2 reads YNNKEL (reference sequence). Trimming took off 1 base at V and 4 bases at J, with 7 bases between the two ends. This CDR3 contains 14 residues. Authors' processing steps: Estimation of nucleated cell counts was performed using reference gene primer amplification. The data were produced by immunoSEQ multiplex PCR, yet TCRdb's version contains in-frame clones alone and is incomplete. V and J calls plus clone size are reproduced from that table; the DNA served to infer D and trimming. The data contain 80,000 to 95,000 clones, less than 80% of them seen just once; the ten biggest clones take up around 4.5%.

The chain recombines TRBV3-1 (or the pseudogene TRBV3-2) with TRBJ2-2; no clear D. This sequence was found in a woman aged 50 to 65 with acute or convalescent COVID-19. Sequencing was carried out using peripheral blood. The CDR3 loop reads CASSQVRSTGELFF. In DNA, the CDR3 is TGTGCCAGCAGCCAAGTAAGGAGCACCGGGGAGCTGTTTTTT.